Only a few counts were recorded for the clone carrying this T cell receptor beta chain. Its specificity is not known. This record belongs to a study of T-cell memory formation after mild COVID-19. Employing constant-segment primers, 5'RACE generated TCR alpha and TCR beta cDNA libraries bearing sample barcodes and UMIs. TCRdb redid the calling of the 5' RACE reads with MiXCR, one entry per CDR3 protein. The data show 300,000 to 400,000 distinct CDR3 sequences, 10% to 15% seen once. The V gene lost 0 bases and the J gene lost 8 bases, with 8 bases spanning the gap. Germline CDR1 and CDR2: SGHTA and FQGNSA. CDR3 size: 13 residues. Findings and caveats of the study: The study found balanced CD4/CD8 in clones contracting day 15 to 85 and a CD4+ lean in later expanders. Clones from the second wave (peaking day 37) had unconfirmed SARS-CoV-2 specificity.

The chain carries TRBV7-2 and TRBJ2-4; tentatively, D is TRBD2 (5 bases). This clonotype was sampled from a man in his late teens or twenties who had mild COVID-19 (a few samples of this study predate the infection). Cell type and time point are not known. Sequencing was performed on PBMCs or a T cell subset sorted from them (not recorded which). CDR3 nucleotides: TGTGCCAGCAGCTTAGCTAGCGAGCACATTCAGTACTTC. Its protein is CASSLASEHIQYF.